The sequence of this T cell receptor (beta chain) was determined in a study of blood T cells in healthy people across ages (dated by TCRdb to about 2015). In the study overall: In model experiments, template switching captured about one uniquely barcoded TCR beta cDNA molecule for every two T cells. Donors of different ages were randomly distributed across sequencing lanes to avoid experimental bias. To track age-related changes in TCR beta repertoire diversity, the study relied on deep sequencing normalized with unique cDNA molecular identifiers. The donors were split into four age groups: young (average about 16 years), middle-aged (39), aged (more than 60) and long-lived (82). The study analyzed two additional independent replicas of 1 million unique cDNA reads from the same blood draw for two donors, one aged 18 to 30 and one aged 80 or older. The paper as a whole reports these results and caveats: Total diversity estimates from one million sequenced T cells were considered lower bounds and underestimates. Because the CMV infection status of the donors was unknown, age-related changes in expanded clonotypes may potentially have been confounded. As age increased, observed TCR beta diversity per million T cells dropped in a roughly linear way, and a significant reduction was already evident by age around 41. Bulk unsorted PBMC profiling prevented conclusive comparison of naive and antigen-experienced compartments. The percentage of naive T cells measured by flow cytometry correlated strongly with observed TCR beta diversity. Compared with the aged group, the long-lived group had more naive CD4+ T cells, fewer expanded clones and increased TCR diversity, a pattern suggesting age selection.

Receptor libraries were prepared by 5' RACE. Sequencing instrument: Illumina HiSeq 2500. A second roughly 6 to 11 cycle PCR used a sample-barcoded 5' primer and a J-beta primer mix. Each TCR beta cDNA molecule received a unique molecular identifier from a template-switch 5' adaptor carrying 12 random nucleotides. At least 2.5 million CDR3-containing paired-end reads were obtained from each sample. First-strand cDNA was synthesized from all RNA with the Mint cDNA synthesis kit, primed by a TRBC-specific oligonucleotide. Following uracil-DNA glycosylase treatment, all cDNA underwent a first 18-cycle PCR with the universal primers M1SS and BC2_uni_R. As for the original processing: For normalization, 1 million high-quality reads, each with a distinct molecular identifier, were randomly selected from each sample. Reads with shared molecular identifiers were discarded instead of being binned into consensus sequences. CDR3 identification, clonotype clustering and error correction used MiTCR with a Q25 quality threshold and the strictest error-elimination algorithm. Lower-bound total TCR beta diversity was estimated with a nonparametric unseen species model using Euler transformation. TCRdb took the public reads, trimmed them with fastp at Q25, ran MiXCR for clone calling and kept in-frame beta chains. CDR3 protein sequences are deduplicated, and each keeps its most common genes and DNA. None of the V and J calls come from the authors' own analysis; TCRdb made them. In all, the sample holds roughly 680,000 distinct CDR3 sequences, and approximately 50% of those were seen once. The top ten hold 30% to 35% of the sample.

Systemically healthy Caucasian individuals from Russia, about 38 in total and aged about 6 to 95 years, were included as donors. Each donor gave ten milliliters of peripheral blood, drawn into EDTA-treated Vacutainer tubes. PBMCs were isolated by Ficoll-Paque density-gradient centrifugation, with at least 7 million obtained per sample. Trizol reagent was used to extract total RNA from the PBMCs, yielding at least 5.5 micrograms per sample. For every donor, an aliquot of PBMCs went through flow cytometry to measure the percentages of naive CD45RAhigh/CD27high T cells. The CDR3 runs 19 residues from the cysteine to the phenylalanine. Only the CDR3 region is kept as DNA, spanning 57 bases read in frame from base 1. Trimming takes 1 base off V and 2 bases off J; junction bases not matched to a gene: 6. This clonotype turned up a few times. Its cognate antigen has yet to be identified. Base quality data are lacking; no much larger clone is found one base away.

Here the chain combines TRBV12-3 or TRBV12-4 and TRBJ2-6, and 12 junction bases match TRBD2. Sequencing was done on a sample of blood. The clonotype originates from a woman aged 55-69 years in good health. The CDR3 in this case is CASSLGTLAGGPGANVLTF. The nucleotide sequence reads TGTGCCAGCAGTTTAGGGACCCTAGCGGGAGGGCCTGGGGCCAACGTCCTGACTTTC.